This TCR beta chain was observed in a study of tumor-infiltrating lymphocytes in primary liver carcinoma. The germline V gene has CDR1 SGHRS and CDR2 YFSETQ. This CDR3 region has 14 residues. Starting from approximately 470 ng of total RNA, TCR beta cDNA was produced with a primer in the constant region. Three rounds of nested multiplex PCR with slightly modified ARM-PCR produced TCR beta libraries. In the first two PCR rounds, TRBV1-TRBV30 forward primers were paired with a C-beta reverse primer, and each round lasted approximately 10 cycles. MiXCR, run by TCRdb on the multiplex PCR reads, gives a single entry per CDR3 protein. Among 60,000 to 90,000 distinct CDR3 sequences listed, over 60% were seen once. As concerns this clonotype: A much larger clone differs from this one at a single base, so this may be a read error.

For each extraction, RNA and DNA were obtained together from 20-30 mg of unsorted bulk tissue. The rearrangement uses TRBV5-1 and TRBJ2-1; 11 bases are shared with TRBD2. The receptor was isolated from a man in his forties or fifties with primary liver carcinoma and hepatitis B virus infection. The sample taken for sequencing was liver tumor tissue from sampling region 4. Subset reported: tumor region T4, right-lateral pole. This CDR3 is CASTLMASGREQFF. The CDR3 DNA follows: TGCGCCAGCACCTTGATGGCTAGCGGGAGGGAGCAGTTCTTC.